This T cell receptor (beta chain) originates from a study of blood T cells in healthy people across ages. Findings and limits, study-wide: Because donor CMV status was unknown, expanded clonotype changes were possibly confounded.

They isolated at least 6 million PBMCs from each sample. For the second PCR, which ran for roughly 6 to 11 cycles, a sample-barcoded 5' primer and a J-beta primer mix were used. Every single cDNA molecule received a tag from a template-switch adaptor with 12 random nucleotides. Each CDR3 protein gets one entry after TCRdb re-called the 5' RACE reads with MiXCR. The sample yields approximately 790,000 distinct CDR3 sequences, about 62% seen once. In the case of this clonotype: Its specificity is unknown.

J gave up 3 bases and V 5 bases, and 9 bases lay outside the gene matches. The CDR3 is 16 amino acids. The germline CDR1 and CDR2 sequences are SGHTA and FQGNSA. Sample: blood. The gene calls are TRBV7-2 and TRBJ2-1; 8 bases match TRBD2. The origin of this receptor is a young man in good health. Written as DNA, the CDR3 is TGTGCCAGCAGCCTTACCGGGACTAGGATCTACAATGAGCAGTTCTTC. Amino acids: CASSLTGTRIYNEQFF.